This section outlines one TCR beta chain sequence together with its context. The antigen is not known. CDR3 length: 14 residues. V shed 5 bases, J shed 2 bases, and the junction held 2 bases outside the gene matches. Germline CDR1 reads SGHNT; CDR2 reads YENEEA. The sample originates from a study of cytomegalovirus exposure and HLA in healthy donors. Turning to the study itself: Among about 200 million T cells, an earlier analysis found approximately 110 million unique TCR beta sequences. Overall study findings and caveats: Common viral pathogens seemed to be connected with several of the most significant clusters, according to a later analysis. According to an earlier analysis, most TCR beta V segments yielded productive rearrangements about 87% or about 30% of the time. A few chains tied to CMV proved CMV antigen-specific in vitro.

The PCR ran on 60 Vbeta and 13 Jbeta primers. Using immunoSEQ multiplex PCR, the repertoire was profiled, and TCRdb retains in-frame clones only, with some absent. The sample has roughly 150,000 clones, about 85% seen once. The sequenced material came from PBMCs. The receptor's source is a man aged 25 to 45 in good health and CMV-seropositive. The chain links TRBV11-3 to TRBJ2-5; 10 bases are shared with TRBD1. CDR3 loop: CASSGQGGQETQYF. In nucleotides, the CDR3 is TGTGCCAGCAGCGGACAGGGGGGACAAGAGACCCAGTACTTC. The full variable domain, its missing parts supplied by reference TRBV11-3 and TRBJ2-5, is EAGVVQSPRYKIIEKKQPVAFWCNPISGHNTLYWYLQNLGQGPELLIRYENEEAVDDSQLPKDRFSAERLKGVDSTLKIQPAELGDSAVYLCASSGQGGQETQYFGPGTRLLVL.